This T cell receptor beta chain was observed in a study of blood T cells in healthy people across ages. Findings and limits, study-wide: Bulk PBMC profiling left naive and antigen-experienced comparisons inconclusive. Compared with aged donors, long-lived donors showed fewer expanded clones, suggesting selection. Roughly linear declines in TCR beta diversity per million T cells occurred with age.

Primers used in a second PCR of roughly 7 to 11 cycles were a sample-barcoded 5' primer and a J-beta primer mix. Any given sample supplied a minimum of 2.5 million CDR3-containing paired-end reads. MiXCR was run by TCRdb on the 5' RACE reads, yielding one entry per CDR3 protein. Among approximately 680,000 distinct CDR3 sequences listed, approximately 29% were seen once. In regard to this clonotype: The antigen is unknown. A much bigger clone sits one base away, suggesting this may be a read error.

This TCR was recovered from a woman of 80 years or more in good health. The specimen was blood.

Here the CDR3 DNA reads TGTGCCAGCTCACCCACTCAGAACACCATCGATGAGCAGTACTTC. Protein sequence: CASSPTQNTIDEQYF. This chain connects TRBV18 to TRBJ2-7; D call uncertain. Between the trimmed V and J ends, which lost 3 bases and 7 bases, there was a span of 19 bases. Per germline, CDR1 KGHSH and CDR2 LQKENI. The CDR3 spans 15 residues.